One and the same sample provided the 29 T cell receptor beta chains below, sequenced in a study of tumor and adjacent non-tumor tissue in lung cancer. RNA was extracted from bulk tissue without any cell sorting. Three rounds of nested PCR, following a modified ARM-PCR protocol, produced the TCRbeta library. MiXCR, applied by TCRdb to the multiplex PCR reads, yields one record per CDR3 protein. The sample yields 120,000 or so distinct CDR3 sequences, 66% seen once. The sample comprised lung tumor tissue. These receptors originate from a man aged 30-40 years with non-small cell lung cancer.

Regarding this clonotype: A read error may be the cause here, since a much bigger clone is one base away. The chain is built from TRBV6-5 and TRBJ2-3; 14 nucleotides align to TRBD2. The CDR3 spans 17 residues. Per germline, CDR1 MNHEY and CDR2 SVGAGI. CDR3 bases: TGTGCCAGCAGTTACTCAGGACTAGCGGGGGGCACAGGTACGCAGTATTTT. Its protein product is CASSYSGLAGGTGTQYF.

This chain joins TRBV6-5 and TRBJ1-1; D remains unclear. The V end was cut by 4 bases, the J end by 4 bases, with 16 bases between. Germline assignment: CDR1 MNHEY and CDR2 SVGAGI. This CDR3 comprises 15 residues. CDR3 in amino acids: CASSFTITTRTEAFF. CDR3 nucleotides: TGTGCCAGCAGTTTCACGATCACCACCCGCACTGAAGCTTTCTTT.

On this clonotype: This may come from a read error, since a much larger clone is one base off. The chain recombines TRBV6-5 with TRBJ2-7; 8 positions agree with TRBD1. V was pared by 4 bases and J by 4 bases, with 6 bases of the junction left unmatched. Germline V gene lookup returns CDR1 MNHEY and CDR2 SVGAGI. This CDR3 is built from 14 residues. The CDR3 here is CASSFRTGMYEQYF. The CDR3, as DNA: TGTGCCAGCAGTTTCCGGACAGGGATGTACGAGCAGTACTTC.

As concerns this clonotype: Given a much more abundant clone one base away, this may be a read error. The V and J genes are TRBV21-1 and TRBJ1-2. TRBV21-1 is labeled a pseudogene. The CDR3 covers 15 residues. This CDR3 reads CASTQPAAGTDGYTF. The DNA of the CDR3 is TGTGCCAGCACCCAGCCGGCGGCAGGGACTGATGGCTACACCTTC.

This clonotype was seen more than once but under ten times. The DNA for the CDR3 is TGTGCCAGCAGTTACTTGTCGGGCACCGAAGCTTTCTTT. Its translation is CASSYLSGTEAFF. The genes are TRBV6-2 or TRBV6-3 and TRBJ1-1; D gene ambiguous. Trimming took off 1 base at V and 8 bases at J, with 11 bases between the two ends. Germline V gene sequence: CDR1 MNHEY, CDR2 SVGEGT. This CDR3 has 13 amino acids.

V is TRBV20-1 and J is TRBJ2-2; D unclear. V was trimmed by 5 bases and J by 0 bases, leaving 13 bases between them. CDR3 length: 15 residues. CDR1 is DFQATT, CDR2 SNEGSKA, per germline (reference sequence). As DNA, the CDR3 is TGCAGTGCTGACGAACAGTGGCCGAACACCGGGGAGCTGTTTTTT. This gives the protein CSADEQWPNTGELFF.

Comment on this clonotype: This could be a read error, since a much larger clone is one nucleotide away. This rearrangement joins TRBV20-1 to TRBJ1-1; tentatively, D is TRBD1 (5 bases). Germline V CDR1 and CDR2: DFQATT, SNEGSKA (reference sequence). V lost 3 bases, J lost 11 bases, and 16 bases lay in between. This CDR3 region has 12 residues. CDR3 amino acids: CSARDMLVGAFF. CDR3 bases: TGCAGTGCTAGGGACATGCTGGTAGGGGCTTTCTTT.

This clonotype has only one observation. Because it lacks the conserved phenylalanine or tryptophan at the end, this CDR3 is likely a read error. V usage is TRBV20-1 and J usage is TRBJ1-6, with a possible D match to TRBD1 (5 bases). The V gene's germline CDR1 is DFQATT and CDR2 SNEGSKA (reference sequence). V lost 3 bases to trimming and J lost 15 bases, with 21 bases between them. The CDR3 length is 14 residues. The CDR3 region has the DNA TGCAGTGCTAGGGCCCAGGGTTTAGCGGGGAGCCTCCACCTT. Amino acid sequence: CSARAQGLAGSLHL.

On this clonotype: A clone one base away is much larger, so this may be a read error. The chain links TRBV29-1 to TRBJ2-3; D is unclear. With the DNA end fitting TRBJ1-5 better, the J assignment may be wrong. CDR3 size: 16 residues. The germline V gene has CDR1 SQVTM and CDR2 ANQGSEA. The CDR3 DNA reads TGCAGCGTTGACGTGACTAGCGTAGCTAGCACAGATACGCAGCATTTT. The encoded protein is CSVDVTSVASTDTQHF.

As concerns this clonotype: A read error may account for a junction end that differs from germline. The CDR3 protein is CSAGAANSYDEQFF. Here the CDR3 DNA reads TGCAGTGCCGGGGCGGCAAACTCCTACGATGAGCAGTTCTTC. The V gene is TRBV20-1, the J gene TRBJ2-1; tentatively, D is TRBD1 or TRBD2 (5 bases each). CDR1 is DFQATT, CDR2 SNEGSKA, per germline (reference sequence). CDR3 length: 14 amino acids.

With respect to this clonotype: Since the CDR3 does not end with the conserved phenylalanine or tryptophan, this likely comes from a read error. The chain carries TRBV12-3 or TRBV12-4 and TRBJ1-2, with D possibly TRBD1 on 5 matching bases. The CDR3 totals 11 residues. The CDR3 DNA follows: TGCGCCAACAGTGTAGGGACTGGCTACACCATC. Its protein is CANSVGTGYTI.

Turning to this clonotype: Possible read error: a much larger clone is one base away. The V and J genes are TRBV10-2 and TRBJ2-7; D could derive from TRBD1 or TRBD2 (5 bases each). Germline V gene data show CDR1 as WSHSY and CDR2 as SAAADI. Between the trimmed V and J ends, which lost 2 bases and 6 bases, there was a span of 17 bases. The CDR3 loop spans 15 amino acids. Written as DNA, the CDR3 is TGCGCCAGCAGTGAGCGAATTGGGACCAGCACCGAGCAGTACTTC. As protein: CASSERIGTSTEQYF.

This clonotype was detected only a few times. A much larger clone is a single base away; this may be a read error. V and J are TRBV20-1 and TRBJ1-6; TRBD1 matches 8 bases. The CDR3 length is 16 residues. Trimming removed 0 bases from V and 9 bases from J; junction bases left unmatched: 10. Germline V CDR1 and CDR2: DFQATT, SNEGSKA (reference sequence). The CDR3 protein is CSARDPVDRDGSPLHF. The DNA for the CDR3 is TGCAGTGCTAGAGATCCGGTGGACAGGGACGGTTCACCCCTCCACTTT.

This clonotype was seen repeatedly, ten times or more. The chain carries TRBV6-5 and TRBJ2-6, with D perhaps matching TRBD2 (5 bases). CDR3 length: 17 amino acids. Looked up from germline, CDR1 is MNHEY and CDR2 is SVGAGI. V was clipped by 7 bases and J by 8 bases, with 24 bases between them. The CDR3 DNA follows: TGTGCCAGCACCACCAGCGGCGCAACTTCTGTTTCCAACGTCCTGACTTTC. Translation gives CASTTSGATSVSNVLTF.

Notes on this clonotype: Likely a read error: the CDR3 ends without its conserved phenylalanine or tryptophan. The V and J genes are TRBV14 and TRBJ1-5; no reliable D call. Germline CDR1 SGHDN, CDR2 FVKESK. V was cut by 8 bases and J by 3 bases, with 11 bases left in between. This CDR3 has 13 amino acids. The CDR3 protein is CASWGRHNQPQHV. In DNA, the CDR3 is TGTGCCAGCTGGGGTAGGCACAATCAGCCCCAGCATGTT.

This clonotype was seen more than once but under ten times. The chain employs TRBV6-4 and TRBJ2-2, with D hard to call. V was clipped by 2 bases and J by 4 bases, with 8 bases between them. The CDR3 totals 14 residues. The germline gives CDR1 MRHNA, CDR2 SNTAGT. The CDR3 region is CASSDPTATGELFF. CDR3 bases: TGTGCCAGCAGTGACCCCACAGCCACCGGGGAGCTGTTTTTT.

Of note for this clonotype: A much larger clone differs from this one at a single base, so this may be a read error. The chain employs TRBV5-6 and TRBJ1-4; the D is unclear. The CDR3 covers 14 residues. Germline assignment: CDR1 SGHDT and CDR2 YYEEEE. Trimming cost V 4 bases and J 0 bases, with 7 bases left between them. The CDR3 region has the DNA TGTGCCAGCAGCCCACACACAACTAATGAAAAACTGTTTTTT. This codes for CASSPHTTNEKLFF.

Note on this clonotype: With a much larger clone just one base away, this may be a read error. The V gene is TRBV12-3 or TRBV12-4, the J gene TRBJ1-1; 8 nucleotides line up with TRBD1. This CDR3 spans 14 amino acids. The CDR3 sequence is CANSTRQGSTEAFF. The CDR3, as DNA: TGTGCCAACAGTACCAGACAGGGGAGTACTGAAGCTTTCTTT.

This clonotype was detected only a few times. This chain's CDR3 is CASSGWGERGEAFF. Written as DNA, the CDR3 is TGTGCCAGCAGTGGGTGGGGGGAGAGGGGTGAAGCTTTCTTT. The chain employs TRBV25-1 and TRBJ1-1; D perhaps matches TRBD1 (5 bases). Germline CDR1 and CDR2: MGHDK and SYGVNS. The V end was cut by 4 bases, the J end by 7 bases, with 16 bases between. This CDR3 has 14 residues.

Worth noting for this clonotype: Since a much larger clone is just one base distant, this may be a read error. The V and J genes are TRBV13 and TRBJ2-1; TRBD2 aligns across 10 bases. Germline CDR1 reads PRHDT; CDR2 reads FYEKMQ (reference sequence). The CDR3 is made up of 15 amino acids. Trimming at V came to 6 bases and at J to 4 bases, leaving 6 bases not matched to a gene. The CDR3 nucleotides read TGTGCCAGCAGTTCCTGGACTAGCGGATACAATGAGCAGTTCTTC. Encoded protein: CASSSWTSGYNEQFF.

About this clonotype: A much larger clone sits a single nucleotide away, making a read error possible. V usage is TRBV5-1 and J usage is TRBJ2-5; the D is unclear. This CDR3 has 13 amino acids. Germline V gene data show CDR1 as SGHRS and CDR2 as YFSETQ. V was pared by 0 bases and J by 5 bases, with 8 bases between. The chain's CDR3 is CASSLAVLETQYF. The CDR3 nucleotides read TGCGCCAGCAGCTTGGCAGTGTTGGAGACCCAGTACTTC.

There are a few counts of this clonotype. No conserved phenylalanine or tryptophan is present at the end of the CDR3, so a read error is the likely explanation. This chain uses TRBV6-2 or TRBV6-3 with TRBJ2-2; D is perhaps TRBD1 or TRBD2 (5 bases each). This CDR3 contains 14 residues. The germline gives CDR1 MNHEY, CDR2 SVGEGT. V lost 4 bases, J lost 3 bases, and 9 bases lay in between. The CDR3 sequence is CASSSGTDTGELFY. In nucleotides, the CDR3 is TGTGCCAGCAGTTCCGGGACGGACACCGGGGAGCTGTTTTAT.

V gene TRBV13 combines with J gene TRBJ2-3; the D gene could be TRBD1 or TRBD2 (6 bases each). The CDR3 loop spans 15 amino acids. Trimming took off 6 bases at V and 6 bases at J, with 19 bases between the two ends. Looked up from germline, CDR1 is PRHDT and CDR2 is FYEKMQ (reference sequence). For the CDR3, the DNA is TGTGCCAGCAGGTTGGGGGGCTCGAGAGCCGATACGCAGTATTTT. Translation gives CASRLGGSRADTQYF.

This chain links TRBV5-1 with TRBJ2-7; weak D call: TRBD2 (6 bases). The germline V and J ends were trimmed by 8 bases and 5 bases, with 26 bases remaining between them. CDR3 length: 16 residues. Per the germline V gene, CDR1 is SGHRS and CDR2 is YFSETQ. CDR3 DNA: TGCGCCAGTAGCCTATACACCGGGAGCCCCGGGAACGAGCAGTACTTC. Translating gives CASSLYTGSPGNEQYF.

Details on this clonotype: The junction departs from germline at one end; a sequencing error may be responsible. This chain connects TRBV2 to TRBJ2-2, with 11 bases aligning to TRBD2. Germline CDR1 and CDR2: SNHLY and FYNNEI. The CDR3 sequence is 17 residues long. The CDR3 region is CASSQGLAAFNTGELLF. CDR3 nucleotide sequence: TGTGCCAGCAGCCAGGGACTAGCGGCATTCAACACCGGGGAGCTGCTTTTT. Looking up the rest from reference TRBV2 and TRBJ2-2 gives the full variable domain: EPEVTQTPSHQVTQMGQEVILRCVPISNHLYFYWYRQILGQKVEFLVSFYNNEISEKSEIFDDQFSVERPDGSNFTLKIRSTKLEDSAMYFCASSQGLAAFNTGELLFGEGSRLTVL.

This sequence joins TRBV6-2 or TRBV6-3 and TRBJ2-5; 9 nucleotides align to TRBD1. Trimming removed 6 bases from V and 4 bases from J; junction bases left unmatched: 15. This CDR3 has 17 residues. The V gene's germline CDR1 is MNHEY and CDR2 SVGEGT. In DNA, the CDR3 is TGTGCCAGCAGCCTAGGACAGGGGATTGATATTGGAGAGACCCAGTACTTC. It is translated as CASSLGQGIDIGETQYF.

Remarks on this clonotype: It may be a read error: a sequence one base away is much more abundant. This chain uses TRBV6-2 or TRBV6-3 with TRBJ2-1; 7 bases line up with TRBD2. Germline V gives CDR1 MNHEY, CDR2 SVGEGT. The CDR3 sequence is 13 residues long. V lost 10 bases and J lost 6; bases outside the gene matches: 9. This CDR3 is CATGSSGGNEQFF. In nucleotides, the CDR3 is TGTGCCACCGGGTCTAGCGGAGGCAATGAGCAGTTCTTC.

Many counts were recorded for this clonotype. The chain carries TRBV4-2 and TRBJ1-3; no clear D. V lost 3 bases, J lost 7 bases, and 7 bases lay in between. The CDR3 spans 12 residues. Per germline, CDR1 LGHNA and CDR2 YNFKEQ. CDR3 loop: CASSHTRNTIYF. CDR3 sequence (DNA): TGTGCCAGCAGCCATACTCGGAACACCATATATTTT.

This clonotype came up once. This may come from a read error, since a much larger clone is one base off. The chain uses TRBV6-6 and TRBJ1-5; the D is unclear. This CDR3 spans 14 amino acids. Trimming pared 2 bases from V and 2 bases from J, leaving 7 bases between. Germline V gives CDR1 MNHNY, CDR2 SVGAGI (reference sequence). The CDR3 bases are TGTGCCAGCAGTTACAGTGATGGCAATCAGCCCCAGCATTTT. The encoded protein is CASSYSDGNQPQHF.